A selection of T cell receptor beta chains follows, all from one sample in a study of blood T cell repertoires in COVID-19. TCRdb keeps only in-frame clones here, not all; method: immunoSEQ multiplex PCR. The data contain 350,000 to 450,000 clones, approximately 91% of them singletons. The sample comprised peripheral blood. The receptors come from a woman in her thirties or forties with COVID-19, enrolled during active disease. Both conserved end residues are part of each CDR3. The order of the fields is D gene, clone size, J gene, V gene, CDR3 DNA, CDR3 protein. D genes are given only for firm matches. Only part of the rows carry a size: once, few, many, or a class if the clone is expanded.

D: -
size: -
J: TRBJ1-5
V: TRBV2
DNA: TGTGCCAGCAGTGAAATCAGGGGTCGGAATCAGCCCCAGCATTTT
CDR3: CASSEIRGRNQPQHF

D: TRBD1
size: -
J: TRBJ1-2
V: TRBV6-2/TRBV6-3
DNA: TGTGCCAGCAGCACCCGGGACAGGGGGCCTAATGGCTACACCTTC
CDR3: CASSTRDRGPNGYTF

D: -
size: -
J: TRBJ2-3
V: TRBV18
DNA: TGTGCCAGCTCACCACCGTCCGGGATCACAGATACGCAGTATTTT
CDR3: CASSPPSGITDTQYF

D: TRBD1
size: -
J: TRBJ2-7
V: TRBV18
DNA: TGTGCCAGCTCACCAAATACAGGGGTTGTGGGGGAGCAGTACTTC
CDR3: CASSPNTGVVGEQYF

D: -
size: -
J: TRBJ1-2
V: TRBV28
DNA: TGTGCCAGTCACCATATAGACTATGGCTACACCTTC
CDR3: CASHHIDYGYTF

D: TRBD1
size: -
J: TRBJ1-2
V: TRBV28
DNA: TGTGCCAGCAGTCTCCGGGACAGGGGGAGGTATGGCTACACCTTC
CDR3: CASSLRDRGRYGYTF

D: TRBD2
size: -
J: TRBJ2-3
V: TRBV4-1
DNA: TGCGCCAGCAGCCCACCGGGACTAGCGGGGTCTAAGTTCAGATCAGATACGCAGTATTTT
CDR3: CASSPPGLAGSKFRSDTQYF

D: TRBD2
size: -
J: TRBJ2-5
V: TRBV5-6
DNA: TGTGCCAGCAGCCGGACGCGGGAGTACCAAGAGACCCAGTACTTC
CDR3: CASSRTREYQETQYF

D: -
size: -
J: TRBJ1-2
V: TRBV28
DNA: -
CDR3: CASTSGGSYTF

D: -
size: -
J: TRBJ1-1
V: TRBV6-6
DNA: TGTGCCAGCAGTTACTCTGCAGGCACTGAAGCTTTCTTT
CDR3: CASSYSAGTEAFF

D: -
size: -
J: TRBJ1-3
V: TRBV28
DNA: TGTGCCAGCAGTTCCCCGACAGAGAGCTCTGGAAACACCATATATTTT
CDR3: CASSSPTESSGNTIYF

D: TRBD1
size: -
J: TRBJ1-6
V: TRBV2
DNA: TGTGCCAGCAGTTTACAGGGGGATAATTCACCCCTCCACTTT
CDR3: CASSLQGDNSPLHF

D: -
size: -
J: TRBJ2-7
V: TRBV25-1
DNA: TGTGCCAGCAAAGGGGGAGGGTACGAGCAGTACTTC
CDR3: CASKGGGYEQYF

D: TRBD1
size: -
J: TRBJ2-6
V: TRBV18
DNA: TGTGCCAGCTCACCTACAGGGGGCAAATTCTCTGGGGCCAACGTCCTGACTTTC
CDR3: CASSPTGGKFSGANVLTF

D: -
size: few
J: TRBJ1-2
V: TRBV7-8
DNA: TGTGCCAGCAGCTTAGCCCTTGGGACTAGTAACGGCTACACCTTC
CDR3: CASSLALGTSNGYTF

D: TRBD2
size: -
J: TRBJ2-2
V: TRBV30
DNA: TGTGCCTGGAGCATGCTAGCGGGACCCGGGGAGCTGTTTTTT
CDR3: CAWSMLAGPGELFF

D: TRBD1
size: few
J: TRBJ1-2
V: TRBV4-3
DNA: TGCGCCAGCAGCCACCTGGGACAGGGGAGCTATGGCTACACCTTC
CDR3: CASSHLGQGSYGYTF

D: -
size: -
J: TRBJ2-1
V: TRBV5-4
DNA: TGTGCCAGCAGCCGGGAACGCTCCTACAATGAGCAGTTCTTC
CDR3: CASSRERSYNEQFF

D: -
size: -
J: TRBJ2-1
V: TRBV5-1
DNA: TGCGCCAGCAGCTTGGAGGGGGGGAGCTCCTACAATGAGCAGTTCTTC
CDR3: CASSLEGGSSYNEQFF

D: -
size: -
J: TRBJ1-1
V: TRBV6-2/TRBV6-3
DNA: TGTGCCAGCAGGTACAGTAGCACTGAAGCTTTCTTT
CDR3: CASRYSSTEAFF

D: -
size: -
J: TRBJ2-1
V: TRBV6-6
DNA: TGTGCCAGCACCCCTTCAGGGTACAATGAGCAGTTCTTC
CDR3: CASTPSGYNEQFF

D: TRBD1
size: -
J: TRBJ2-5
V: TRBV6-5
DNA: TGTGCCAGCAACGGGGCCGGGACAGCAGAGACCCAGTACTTC
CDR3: CASNGAGTAETQYF

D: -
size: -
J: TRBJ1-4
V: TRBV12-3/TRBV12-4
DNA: TGTGCCAGCAGTTTCAGTGTTAATGAAAAACTGTTTTTT
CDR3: CASSFSVNEKLFF

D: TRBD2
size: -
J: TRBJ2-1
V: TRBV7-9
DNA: TGTGCCAGCAGCTCATTAGCGGGGGGCTGGTACAATGAGCAGTTCTTC
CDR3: CASSSLAGGWYNEQFF

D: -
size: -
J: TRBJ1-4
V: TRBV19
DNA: TGTGCCAGTACGCGGGCCTTCAATGAAAAACTGTTTTTT
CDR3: CASTRAFNEKLFF

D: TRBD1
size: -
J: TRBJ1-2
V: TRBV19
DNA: TGTGCCAGTACCACATATGGAGGGGGCGGCTATGGCTACACCTTC
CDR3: CASTTYGGGGYGYTF

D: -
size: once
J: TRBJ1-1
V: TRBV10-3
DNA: TGTGCCATCAGTGAAGGTGGGGGCGGTGTTAGCACTGAAGCTTTCTTT
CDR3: CAISEGGGGVSTEAFF

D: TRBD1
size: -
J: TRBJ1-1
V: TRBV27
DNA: TGTGCCAGCAGTCTGCGGACAGGGAGGTTGAGTTACACTGAAGCTTTCTTT
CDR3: CASSLRTGRLSYTEAFF

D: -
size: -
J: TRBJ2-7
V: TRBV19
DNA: TGTGCCAGTAGTATTGAGCAGGGCTTCTCCTACGAGCAGTACTTC
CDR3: CASSIEQGFSYEQYF

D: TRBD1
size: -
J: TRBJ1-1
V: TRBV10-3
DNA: TGTGCCATAGGACAGGGGGCTACTAGAGGAGCTGAAGCTTTCTTT
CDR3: CAIGQGATRGAEAFF

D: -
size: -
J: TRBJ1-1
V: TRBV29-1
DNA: TGCACCCCCTATGTGGGGGAGGCAGCTTTCTTT
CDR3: CTPYVGEAAFF

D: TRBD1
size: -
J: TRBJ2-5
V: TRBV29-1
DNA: TGCAGCGTCCGACAGGGGGCGTGGGAGACCCAGTACTTC
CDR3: CSVRQGAWETQYF